Reported below is one T cell receptor beta chain. This entry is derived from a study of blood T cells in healthy people across ages. PCR was performed a second time for about 6 to 12 cycles using a sample-barcoded 5' primer and a J-beta primer mix. TCRdb re-called the 5' RACE reads through MiXCR, storing one row per CDR3 protein. This table holds 1.5 million to 2 million distinct CDR3 sequences, about 49% found once. This CDR3 contains 15 residues. CDR1 and CDR2 from the germline V gene are MNHEY and SVGEGT. Sequenced sample: blood. This sequence originates from a middle-aged woman in good health. The chain has TRBV6-2 or TRBV6-3 and TRBJ2-4, with 8 bases that match TRBD1. TRBJ2-5 matches the DNA end more closely, so the J call is doubtful. The CDR3 spells CASSYAGTGELTQYF. Here the CDR3 DNA reads TGTGCCAGCAGTTACGCCGGGACAGGTGAATTGACCCAGTACTTC.